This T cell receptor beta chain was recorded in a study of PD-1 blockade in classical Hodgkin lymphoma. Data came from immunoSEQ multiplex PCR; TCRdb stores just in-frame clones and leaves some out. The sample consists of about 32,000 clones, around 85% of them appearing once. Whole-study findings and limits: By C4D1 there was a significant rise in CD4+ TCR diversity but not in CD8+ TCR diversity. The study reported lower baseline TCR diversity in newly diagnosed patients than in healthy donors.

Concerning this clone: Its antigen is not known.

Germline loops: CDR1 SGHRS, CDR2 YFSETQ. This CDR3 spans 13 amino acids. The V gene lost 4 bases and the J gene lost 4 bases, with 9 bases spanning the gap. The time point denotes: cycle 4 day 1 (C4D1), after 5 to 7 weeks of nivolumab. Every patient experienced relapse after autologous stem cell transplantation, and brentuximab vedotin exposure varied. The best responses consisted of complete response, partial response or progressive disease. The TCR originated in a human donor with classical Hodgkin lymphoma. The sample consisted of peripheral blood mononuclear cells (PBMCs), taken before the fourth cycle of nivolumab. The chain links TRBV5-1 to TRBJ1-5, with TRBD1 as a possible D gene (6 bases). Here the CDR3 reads CASSQDRNQPQHF. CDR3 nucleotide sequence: TGCGCCAGCAGCCAGGACAGAAATCAGCCCCAGCATTTT. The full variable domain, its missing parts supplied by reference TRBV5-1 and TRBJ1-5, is KAGVTQTPRYLIKTRGQQVTLSCSPISGHRSVSWYQQTPGQGLQFLFEYFSETQRNKGNFPGRFSGRQFSNSRSEMNVSTLELGDSALYLCASSQDRNQPQHFGDGTRLSIL.